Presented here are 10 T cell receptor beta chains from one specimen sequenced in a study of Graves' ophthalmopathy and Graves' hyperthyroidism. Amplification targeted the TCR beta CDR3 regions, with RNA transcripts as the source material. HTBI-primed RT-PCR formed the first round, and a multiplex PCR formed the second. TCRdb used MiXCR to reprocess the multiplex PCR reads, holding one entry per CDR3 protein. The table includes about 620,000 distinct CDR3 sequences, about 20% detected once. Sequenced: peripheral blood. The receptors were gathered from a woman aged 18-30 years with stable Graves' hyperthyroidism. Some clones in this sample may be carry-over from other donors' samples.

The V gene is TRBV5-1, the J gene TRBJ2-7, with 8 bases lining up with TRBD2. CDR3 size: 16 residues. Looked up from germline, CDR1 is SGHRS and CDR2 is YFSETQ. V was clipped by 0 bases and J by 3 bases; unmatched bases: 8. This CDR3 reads CASSLATTSAVYEQYF. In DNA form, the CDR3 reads TGCGCCAGCAGCTTGGCCACGACTAGCGCTGTCTACGAGCAGTACTTC.

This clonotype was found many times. The CDR3 bases are TGTGCCAGCAGCCCCCTGGGAGAAGCCCCCAATCAGCCCCAGCATTTT. Its translation: CASSPLGEAPNQPQHF. The V call is TRBV11-1, the J call TRBJ1-5, with D uncertain. This CDR3 has 16 amino acids. Germline CDR1 and CDR2: SGHAT and FQDESV (reference sequence). V was shortened by 5 bases and J by 3 bases, with 17 bases between the two germline ends.

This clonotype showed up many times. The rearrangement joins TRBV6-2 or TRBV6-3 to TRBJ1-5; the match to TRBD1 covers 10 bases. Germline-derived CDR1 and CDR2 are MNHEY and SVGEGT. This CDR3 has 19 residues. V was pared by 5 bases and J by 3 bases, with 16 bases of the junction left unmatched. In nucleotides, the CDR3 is TGTGCCAGCAGTCAGATCGGGACAGGGGAAGGGTTTTTCAATCAGCCCCAGCATTTT. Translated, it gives CASSQIGTGEGFFNQPQHF.

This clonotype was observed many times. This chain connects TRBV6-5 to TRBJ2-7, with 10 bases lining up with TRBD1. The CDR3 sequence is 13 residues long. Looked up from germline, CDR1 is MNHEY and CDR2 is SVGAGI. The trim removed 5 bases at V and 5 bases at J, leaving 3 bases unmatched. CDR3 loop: CASSTGTGDEQYF. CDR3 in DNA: TGTGCCAGCAGTACCGGGACAGGGGACGAGCAGTACTTC.

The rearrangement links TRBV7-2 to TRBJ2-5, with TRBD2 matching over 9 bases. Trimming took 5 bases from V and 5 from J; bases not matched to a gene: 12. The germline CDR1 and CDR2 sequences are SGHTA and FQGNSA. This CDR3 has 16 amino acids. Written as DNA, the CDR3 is TGTGCCAGCAGCCCCCAAAGCGGGAGGTCCCGGGAGACCCAGTACTTC. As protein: CASSPQSGRSRETQYF.

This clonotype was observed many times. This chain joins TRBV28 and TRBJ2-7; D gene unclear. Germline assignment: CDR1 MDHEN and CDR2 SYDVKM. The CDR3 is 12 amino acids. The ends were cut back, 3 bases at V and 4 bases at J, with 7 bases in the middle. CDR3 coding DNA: TGTGCCAGCAGTTTGATGGAATACGAGCAGTACTTC. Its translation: CASSLMEYEQYF.

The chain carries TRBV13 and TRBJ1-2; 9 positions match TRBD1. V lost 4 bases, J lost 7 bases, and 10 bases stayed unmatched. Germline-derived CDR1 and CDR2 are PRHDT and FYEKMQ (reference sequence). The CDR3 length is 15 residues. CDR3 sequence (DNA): TGTGCCAGCAGCTCAACCGAGGACAGGGGCGCTGGCTACACCTTC. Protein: CASSSTEDRGAGYTF.

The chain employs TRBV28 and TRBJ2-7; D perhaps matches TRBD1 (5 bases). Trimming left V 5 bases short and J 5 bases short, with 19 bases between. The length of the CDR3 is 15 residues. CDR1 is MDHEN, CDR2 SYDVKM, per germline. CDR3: CASSPRQPYWDEQYF. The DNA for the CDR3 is TGTGCCAGCAGTCCACGACAGCCCTATTGGGACGAGCAGTACTTC. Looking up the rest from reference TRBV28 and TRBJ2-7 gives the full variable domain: DVKVTQSSRYLVKRTGEKVFLECVQDMDHENMFWYRQDPGLGLRLIYFSYDVKMKEKGDIPEGYSVSREKKERFSLILESASTNQTSMYLCASSPRQPYWDEQYFGPGTRLTVT.

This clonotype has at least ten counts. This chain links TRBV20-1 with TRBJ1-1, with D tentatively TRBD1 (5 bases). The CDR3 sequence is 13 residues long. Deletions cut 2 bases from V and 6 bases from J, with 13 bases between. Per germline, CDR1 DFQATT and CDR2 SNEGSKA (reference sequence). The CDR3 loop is CSARSGVGAEAFF. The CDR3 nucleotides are TGCAGTGCTAGATCCGGGGTAGGGGCTGAAGCTTTCTTT.

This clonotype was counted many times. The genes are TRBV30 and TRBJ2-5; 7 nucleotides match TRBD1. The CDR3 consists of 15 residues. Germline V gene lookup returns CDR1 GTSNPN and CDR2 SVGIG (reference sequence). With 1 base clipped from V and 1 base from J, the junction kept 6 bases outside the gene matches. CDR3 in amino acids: CAWSDTWDSQETQYF. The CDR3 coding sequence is TGTGCCTGGAGTGATACGTGGGACAGCCAAGAGACCCAGTACTTC.